These 19 T cell receptor beta chains share one sample of origin, sequenced in a study of T cells in Graves' hyperthyroidism and ophthalmopathy. Amplified TCR beta CDR3 regions came from RNA transcripts. In the first-round RT-PCR of the TCR CDR3, the HTBI primer set was used. MiXCR was run by TCRdb on the multiplex PCR reads, yielding one entry per CDR3 protein. The sample has a few hundred thousand distinct CDR3 sequences; roughly 18% are singletons. Sequenced: blood. The receptors stem from a woman in her forties with Graves' ophthalmopathy.

The table lists this clonotype with many counts. CDR3 sequence (DNA): TGTGCCAGCAGTTTTGACGGGCGTGGCGGCTACACCTTC. Amino acid sequence: CASSFDGRGGYTF. The chain combines TRBV12-3 or TRBV12-4 with TRBJ1-2, with D hard to call. V shed 3 bases and J shed 8 bases, with 13 bases lying between them. This CDR3 has 13 residues.

This clonotype has a count of ten or more. Here the CDR3 DNA reads TGTGCCAGCAGCCAACAGGGGAACACTGAAGCTTTCTTT. Its translation: CASSQQGNTEAFF. The chain joins TRBV7-2 to TRBJ1-1, with D perhaps TRBD1 (6 bases). Trimming removed 5 bases from V and 1 base from J, with 8 bases in between. The CDR3 sequence is 13 residues long. Germline CDR1 is SGHTA and CDR2 is FQGNSA.

Many counts were recorded for this clonotype. V gene TRBV4-3 combines with J gene TRBJ2-2; D remains ambiguous. This CDR3 spans 14 amino acids. The V end was cut by 4 bases, the J end by 4 bases, with 10 bases between. Germline CDR1 LGHNA, CDR2 YSLEER. CDR3 residues: CASSPSSITGELFF. As DNA, the CDR3 is TGCGCCAGCAGCCCCTCGAGTATCACCGGGGAGCTGTTTTTT.

This clonotype occurred many times. The chain uses TRBV6-1 and TRBJ1-3; 8 bases agree with TRBD1. Per the germline V gene, CDR1 is MNHNS and CDR2 is SASEGT. This CDR3 spans 15 amino acids. After removal of 6 bases from V and 4 bases from J, the junction contained 8 bases not matched to a gene. CDR3 bases: TGTGCCAGCAGAGTTGGTGGGGACAGGGGAAACACCATATATTTT. Protein: CASRVGGDRGNTIYF.

This clonotype was found many times. The chain employs TRBV29-1 and TRBJ2-7, with 7 positions matching TRBD1. CDR3 length: 11 amino acids. CDR1 and CDR2 (germline): SQVTM, ANQGSEA. V trimming: 6 bases; J trimming: 4 bases; junction bases outside the gene matches: 3. CDR3 nucleotides: TGCAGCGTGGCGACAGGGTACGAGCAGTACTTC. This codes for CSVATGYEQYF.

This clonotype has ten or more counts. The chain carries TRBV11-2 and TRBJ2-7, with D unclear. CDR3 length: 15 amino acids. Germline V CDR1 and CDR2: SGHAT, FQNNGV. V lost 2 bases, J lost 2 bases, and 13 bases lay in between. The CDR3 region has the DNA TGTGCCAGCAGCTTAAATCTCCTGGCGACCTACGAGCAGTACTTC. It is translated as CASSLNLLATYEQYF.

Many counts were recorded for this clonotype. This chain connects TRBV6-1 to TRBJ2-4, with 10 nucleotides matching TRBD1. This CDR3 comprises 20 residues. V lost 2 bases to trimming and J lost 1 base; unmatched junction nucleotides: 14. Germline CDR1 is MNHNS and CDR2 is SASEGT. This CDR3 reads CASSERRDRGSVMAKNIQYF. CDR3 nucleotide sequence: TGTGCCAGCAGTGAACGTAGGGACAGGGGTTCGGTAATGGCCAAAAACATTCAGTACTTC.

This clonotype was counted many times. This sequence joins TRBV12-3 or TRBV12-4 and TRBJ2-7; D not certain. This CDR3 spans 12 amino acids. Trimming cost V 6 bases and J 4 bases, with 10 bases left between them. CDR3 amino acids: CASRLGPYEQYF. The CDR3 coding sequence is TGTGCCAGCAGGCTAGGCCCATACGAGCAGTACTTC.

This chain connects TRBV12-3 or TRBV12-4 to TRBJ1-3; D is perhaps TRBD1 (5 bases). The V and J ends lost 6 bases and 5 bases respectively, with 17 bases between them. The CDR3 is made up of 15 amino acids. The CDR3 is CASRVTGGARNTIYF. DNA of the CDR3: TGTGCCAGCAGGGTGACGGGAGGGGCAAGAAACACCATATATTTT.

In its sample, this clonotype was seen many times. This sequence joins TRBV6-5 and TRBJ2-5, with D possibly being TRBD2 (5 bases). This CDR3 contains 14 residues. Deletions cut 2 bases from V and 3 bases from J, with 10 bases between. CDR1 is MNHEY, CDR2 SVGAGI, per germline. This CDR3 is CASSYLRGKETQYF. CDR3 nucleotide sequence: TGTGCCAGCAGTTACCTTAGAGGGAAAGAGACCCAGTACTTC.

This clonotype was recorded many times. This sequence joins TRBV12-3 or TRBV12-4 and TRBJ1-5, with D maybe TRBD1 (6 bases). Trimming took 5 bases from V and 5 from J, leaving 16 bases between them. CDR3 length equals 15 residues. The chain's CDR3 is CASSPDRRADQPQHF. The CDR3, as DNA: TGTGCCAGCAGTCCAGACAGGCGAGCCGATCAGCCCCAGCATTTT.

This clonotype was counted many times. This chain's CDR3 is CASSLTVASTTEAFF. In DNA, the CDR3 is TGTGCCAGCAGTTTAACGGTTGCTTCTACTACTGAAGCTTTCTTT. This chain connects TRBV12-3 or TRBV12-4 to TRBJ1-1; D remains ambiguous. The CDR3 spans 15 residues. V gave up 2 bases and J gave up 5 bases, with 15 bases separating them.

The chain carries TRBV7-9 and TRBJ2-7, with 7 nucleotides matching TRBD1. Germline CDR1 SEHNR, CDR2 FQNEAQ (reference sequence). Trimming removed 1 base from V and 7 bases from J; junction bases left unmatched: 10. The length of the CDR3 is 15 residues. The DNA of the CDR3 is TGTGCCAGCAGCTTAGGGGGTCAGGGGGTTAAGGAGCAGTACTTC. It specifies CASSLGGQGVKEQYF.

This clonotype was seen many times. The J gene is TRBJ2-5, the V gene TRBV6-1; D remains ambiguous. The CDR3 is made up of 12 amino acids. Trimming left V 6 bases short and J 1 base short, with 6 bases between. Germline lookup yields CDR1 MNHNS and CDR2 SASEGT. CDR3 amino acids: CASRESQETQYF. The CDR3 DNA is TGTGCCAGCAGAGAGTCCCAAGAGACCCAGTACTTC.

In its sample, this clonotype was seen many times. This chain joins TRBV11-2 and TRBJ2-7; 8 nucleotides line up with TRBD2. Germline V lookup: CDR1 SGHAT, CDR2 FQNNGV. The CDR3 consists of 14 residues. V was pared by 2 bases and J by 2 bases, with 2 bases of the junction left unmatched. This CDR3 reads CASSLQLAAYEQYF. In DNA form, the CDR3 reads TGTGCCAGCAGCTTACAACTAGCGGCCTACGAGCAGTACTTC.

The sample holds many counts of this clonotype. The rearrangement uses TRBV3-1 and TRBJ2-2, with a possible D match to TRBD2 (5 bases). V lost 2 bases to trimming and J lost 4 bases, with 17 bases between them. CDR1 and CDR2 from the germline V gene are LGHDT and YNNKEL (reference sequence). This CDR3 is built from 17 residues. The DNA of the CDR3 is TGTGCCAGCAGCCAATACAAGCCTCCAGCGGCCACCGGGGAGCTGTTTTTT. Translation: CASSQYKPPAATGELFF.

The chain links TRBV28 to TRBJ1-1; D not resolved. CDR1 and CDR2 (germline): MDHEN, SYDVKM. The CDR3 has 14 amino acids. Trimming took off 4 bases at V and 2 bases at J, with 11 bases between the two ends. CDR3 region: CASSSDILNTEAFF. The CDR3, as DNA: TGTGCCAGCAGTTCTGACATCCTCAACACTGAAGCTTTCTTT.

In its sample, this clonotype was seen many times. The chain couples TRBV19 to TRBJ2-2; D gene uncertain. V dropped 7 bases and J dropped 4 bases, with 7 bases sitting between them. This CDR3 is built from 12 residues. Looked up from germline, CDR1 is LNHDA and CDR2 is SQIVND (reference sequence). CDR3 loop: CASNPSTGELFF. DNA for the CDR3: TGTGCCAGTAATCCTTCCACCGGGGAGCTGTTTTTT.

This clonotype was detected only once. The V and J genes are TRBV2 and TRBJ2-7; TRBD2 matches 7 bases. CDR3 length equals 14 residues. Germline V gene data show CDR1 as SNHLY and CDR2 as FYNNEI. The ends lost 5 bases at V and 2 bases at J; junction bases unmatched: 6. CDR3 in amino acids: CASSQLANTYEQYF. The CDR3 nucleotides read TGTGCCAGCAGTCAACTAGCGAACACCTACGAGCAGTACTTC.